Listed below are T cell receptor beta chains from one sample, sequenced in a study of blood T cells in healthy people across ages. Via MiXCR, TCRdb re-called the 5' RACE reads, giving one row per CDR3 protein. This repertoire shows about 1.5 million distinct CDR3 sequences, roughly two fifths found once; its top ten account for just over 4%. Sequencing was done on a sample of blood. The receptor set was obtained from a woman aged 18-30 years in good health. Both conserved end residues are part of each CDR3. Each record gives: clone size, V gene, D gene, J gene, CDR3 DNA, CDR3 protein. A D gene is named only where the DNA matches it firmly. Size is stated for part of the rows, as once, few or many counts, or as a class when the clone is expanded.

size: NA; V: TRBV29-1; D: NA; J: TRBJ2-5; DNA: TGCAGCGTTATGATCAACCCAGACAATGAGCAGTACTTC; CDR3: CSVMINPDNEQYF
size: NA; V: TRBV20-1; D: NA; J: TRBJ2-1; DNA: TGCAGTGCTAGAGGGGTGATAGCTGGCCATGAGCAGTTCTTC; CDR3: CSARGVIAGHEQFF
size: few; V: TRBV7-9; D: TRBD1; J: TRBJ1-1; DNA: TGTGCCAGCAGCTTGAAACCGGGACAGGCTGACACTGAAGCTTTCTTT; CDR3: CASSLKPGQADTEAFF
size: NA; V: TRBV5-6; D: NA; J: TRBJ1-5; DNA: TGTGCCAGCAGCTTCCATGAGCAGCCCCAGCATTTT; CDR3: CASSFHEQPQHF
size: NA; V: TRBV29-1; D: NA; J: TRBJ1-1; DNA: TGCAGCGTTGCCGCCATTTTGAACACTGAAGCTTTCTTT; CDR3: CSVAAILNTEAFF
size: NA; V: TRBV4-3; D: NA; J: TRBJ1-1; DNA: TGCGCCAGCAGCCACCTACAGGGCCGGACTGAAGCTTTCTTT; CDR3: CASSHLQGRTEAFF
size: NA; V: TRBV5-1; D: NA; J: TRBJ2-1; DNA: TGCGCCAGCACTAGTGAGTCCCCTAATGAGCAGTTCTTC; CDR3: CASTSESPNEQFF
size: NA; V: TRBV12-3/TRBV12-4; D: NA; J: TRBJ1-2; DNA: TGTGCCAGCAGCCCCGACCCGGGTGGCTACACCTTC; CDR3: CASSPDPGGYTF
size: NA; V: TRBV9; D: NA; J: TRBJ1-2; DNA: TGTGCCAGCAGCGTAGCTCCGGCACAGAACTATGGCTACACCTTC; CDR3: CASSVAPAQNYGYTF
size: NA; V: TRBV4-1; D: NA; J: TRBJ1-2; DNA: TGCGCCAGCAGCCAAGGTCAGGGACCTCACTATGGCTACACCTTC; CDR3: CASSQGQGPHYGYTF
size: NA; V: TRBV28; D: NA; J: TRBJ1-1; DNA: TGTGCCAGCAACGGGGCCTCCCGAGGGACTGAAGCTTTCTTT; CDR3: CASNGASRGTEAFF
size: few; V: TRBV27; D: NA; J: TRBJ2-7; DNA: TGTGCCAGCTTCACTCACCTCAATCCAGGCGAGCAGTACTTC; CDR3: CASFTHLNPGEQYF
size: NA; V: TRBV6-5; D: NA; J: TRBJ2-3; DNA: TGTGCCAGCAGTTTCCTCAGTGTGAGGACGGGCCGAAGCACAGATACGCAGTATTTT; CDR3: CASSFLSVRTGRSTDTQYF
size: many; V: TRBV12-3/TRBV12-4; D: NA; J: TRBJ2-7; DNA: TGTGCCAGCAGACGTAGCGGTTCCTCCTACGAGCAGTACTTC; CDR3: CASRRSGSSYEQYF
size: NA; V: TRBV28; D: NA; J: TRBJ2-5; DNA: TGTGCCAGCAGTTCCCCTTTCAGGGCCACCCAAGAGACCCAGTACTTC; CDR3: CASSSPFRATQETQYF
size: NA; V: TRBV27; D: NA; J: TRBJ2-1; DNA: TGTGCCAGCAGTTTTGCAGGGCTCGGGGAGCAGTTCTTC; CDR3: CASSFAGLGEQFF
size: many; V: TRBV20-1; D: NA; J: TRBJ2-3; DNA: TGCAGTGCTCATATAACCGCTGGGGCCAGCAAGGGGGACACAGATACGCAGTATTTT; CDR3: CSAHITAGASKGDTDTQYF
size: few; V: TRBV5-1; D: NA; J: TRBJ2-7; DNA: TGCGCCAGTAAAACCGGGACAAACTCCTACGAGCAGTACTTC; CDR3: CASKTGTNSYEQYF
size: NA; V: TRBV28; D: NA; J: TRBJ1-1; DNA: TGTGCCAGCAGTTTCAGGCAGGAAGCTTTCTTT; CDR3: CASSFRQEAFF
size: NA; V: TRBV20-1; D: NA; J: TRBJ2-3; DNA: TGCAGTGCTGGCCGAGAGACAGATACGCAGTATTTT; CDR3: CSAGRETDTQYF
size: NA; V: TRBV5-1; D: NA; J: TRBJ1-2; DNA: TGCGCCAGCAGTGCCATTGACAGAGGCTATGGCTACACCTTC; CDR3: CASSAIDRGYGYTF
size: few; V: TRBV4-1; D: TRBD1; J: TRBJ1-3; DNA: TGCGCCAGCAGCCGCCCGGGACAGGGCTCTGGAAACACCATATATTTT; CDR3: CASSRPGQGSGNTIYF
size: few; V: TRBV4-1; D: NA; J: TRBJ1-1; DNA: TGCGCCAGCAGCCAAGGGGACGTTGAAGCTTTCTTT; CDR3: CASSQGDVEAFF
size: NA; V: TRBV12-3/TRBV12-4; D: NA; J: TRBJ2-2; DNA: TGTGCCAGCAGTTTTCTTCTAGCCGGCACCGGGGAGCTGTTTTTT; CDR3: CASSFLLAGTGELFF
size: NA; V: TRBV24-1; D: NA; J: TRBJ2-5; DNA: TGTGCCACCGAAGTTAGGGGGTCAGCCCAAGAGACCCAGTACTTC; CDR3: CATEVRGSAQETQYF
size: NA; V: TRBV11-1; D: NA; J: TRBJ2-5; DNA: TGTGCCAGCAGCCCTCGGGTCTCCTTCCAAGAGACCCAGTACTTC; CDR3: CASSPRVSFQETQYF
size: NA; V: TRBV11-2; D: NA; J: TRBJ1-2; DNA: TGTGCCAACAGCCTTAGGGGGACGTCCAGCACGACAAACTATGGCTACACCTTC; CDR3: CANSLRGTSSTTNYGYTF
size: many; V: TRBV4-1; D: NA; J: TRBJ2-1; DNA: TGCGCCAGCAGCCAAGATCAGGGGGCTAGCGGGGCAGATGAGCAGTTCTTC; CDR3: CASSQDQGASGADEQFF
size: NA; V: TRBV11-2; D: TRBD2; J: TRBJ2-3; DNA: TGTGCCAGCAGCTCAGATCGCCTAGCGGGGGCTAAAGATGGAGATACGCAGTATTTT; CDR3: CASSSDRLAGAKDGDTQYF
size: NA; V: TRBV29-1; D: TRBD1; J: TRBJ1-2; DNA: TGCAGCGTTACCGGACAGGGGTGGCGAGGCTACACCTTC; CDR3: CSVTGQGWRGYTF
size: NA; V: TRBV7-2; D: NA; J: TRBJ2-1; DNA: TGTGCCAGCAGCTTAGGTCTCCTTCACAATGAGCAGTTCTTC; CDR3: CASSLGLLHNEQFF
size: NA; V: TRBV20-1; D: TRBD2; J: TRBJ2-1; DNA: TGCAGTGCTAGGGATGGCGGGAGGGCCACGAATGAGCAGTTCTTC; CDR3: CSARDGGRATNEQFF
size: NA; V: TRBV20-1; D: TRBD2; J: TRBJ2-7; DNA: TGCAGTGCAGTACCAGCGGGGTTATACGAGCAGTACTTC; CDR3: CSAVPAGLYEQYF
size: NA; V: TRBV9; D: NA; J: TRBJ1-1; DNA: TGTGCCAGCAGCGTTAAAGGGTCGGACACTGAAGCTTTCTTT; CDR3: CASSVKGSDTEAFF
size: NA; V: TRBV7-9; D: NA; J: TRBJ2-1; DNA: TGTGCCAGCAGCTTCAAAGAGACCCAGTTCTTC; CDR3: CASSFKETQFF
size: once; V: TRBV29-1; D: TRBD2; J: TRBJ2-7; DNA: TGCAGCGTTGAGCAGAGGGAGGGCAGCGAGCAGTACTTC; CDR3: CSVEQREGSEQYF
size: many; V: TRBV18; D: NA; J: TRBJ2-7; DNA: TGTGCCAGCAGCCCCCTTGGGCCCAACGAGCAGTACTTC; CDR3: CASSPLGPNEQYF
size: NA; V: TRBV6-1; D: NA; J: TRBJ2-1; DNA: TGTGCCAGCAGTGAAAGCGCGGCGGAACGGCACAATGAGCAGTTCTTC; CDR3: CASSESAAERHNEQFF
size: NA; V: TRBV12-3/TRBV12-4; D: TRBD2; J: TRBJ2-5; DNA: TGTGCCAGCAGTCGACTAGCGGGAACCTTCAATGAGCAGTACTTC; CDR3: CASSRLAGTFNEQYF
size: NA; V: TRBV7-9; D: NA; J: TRBJ2-5; DNA: TGTGCCAGCAGCTTATCGAGTGGTAACATCTTCCGATCCGAGACCCAGTACTTC; CDR3: CASSLSSGNIFRSETQYF
size: few; V: TRBV30; D: NA; J: TRBJ2-1; DNA: TGTGCCTGGAGGGAATTCCGGAATGAGCAGTTCTTC; CDR3: CAWREFRNEQFF
size: NA; V: TRBV5-6; D: TRBD2; J: TRBJ2-1; DNA: TGTGCCAGCGACCCGTCTAGCGGGAGATCCTACAATGAGCAGTTCTTC; CDR3: CASDPSSGRSYNEQFF
size: NA; V: TRBV11-2; D: NA; J: TRBJ2-5; DNA: TGTGCCAGCAGCTTAGCCAGAAACCAAGAGACCCAGTACTTC; CDR3: CASSLARNQETQYF
size: few; V: TRBV7-6; D: NA; J: TRBJ2-1; DNA: TGTGCCAGCAGCTTAGTGTACAGGTCCGCCAACAATGAGCAGTTCTTC; CDR3: CASSLVYRSANNEQFF
size: few; V: TRBV20-1; D: NA; J: TRBJ2-7; DNA: TGCAGTGCTTTTAGCGCCGTCGAAGCCGAGCAGTACTTC; CDR3: CSAFSAVEAEQYF
size: few; V: TRBV7-2; D: NA; J: TRBJ2-4; DNA: TGTGCCAGCACCTACGGGGCAGTAGCCAAAAACATTCAGTACTTC; CDR3: CASTYGAVAKNIQYF
size: NA; V: TRBV5-6; D: TRBD2; J: TRBJ2-5; DNA: TGTGTCAGCAGCTCTAAGCGGGGAGCGCAAGAGACCCAGTACTTC; CDR3: CVSSSKRGAQETQYF
size: NA; V: TRBV2; D: NA; J: TRBJ1-5; DNA: TGTGCCAGCAGTGTTTCAGGGTTCGGAGACAATCAGCCCCAGCATTTT; CDR3: CASSVSGFGDNQPQHF
size: NA; V: TRBV20-1; D: TRBD2; J: TRBJ2-3; DNA: TGCAGTGCTACGGGACTAGCGGGAACTGGAACAGATACGCAGTATTTT; CDR3: CSATGLAGTGTDTQYF
size: NA; V: TRBV4-3; D: NA; J: TRBJ2-1; DNA: TGCGCCAGCAGCCAAGATTTGGGAAGCGGATTCTCCTACAATGAGCAGTTCTTC; CDR3: CASSQDLGSGFSYNEQFF
size: few; V: TRBV4-3; D: NA; J: TRBJ1-3; DNA: TGCGCCAGCAGCCAAGATCTGGTAGGCTCTGGAAACACCATATATTTT; CDR3: CASSQDLVGSGNTIYF